The 26 T cell receptor beta chains below come from one sample, sequenced in a study of quantifying T cell responses using KT2 cells. On the study more broadly: Reverse transcription used primers in the TCR alpha and beta constant regions.

An oligo carrying a UMI was ligated to the cDNA 3' end. An equimolar mix of RC1.1 and RC1.2 primed the beta chain across TRBC1 and TRBC2. TCRdb itself ran the UMI-ligation and nested PCR reads through MiXCR, one entry per CDR3 protein. The repertoire holds about 41,000 distinct CDR3 sequences, with over 15% as singletons. Sequencing was performed on PBMCs spiked with cells of the T cell clone KT2. The origin of the receptors is a human donor.

Ten or more counts support this clonotype. The chain links TRBV29-1 to TRBJ2-3, with D unresolved. Germline V gene sequence: CDR1 SQVTM, CDR2 ANQGSEA. The CDR3 totals 13 residues. V shed 1 base and J shed 3 bases, with 8 bases lying between them. As DNA, the CDR3 is TGCAGCGTTGAAGGGGTCCTGACAGATACGCAGTATTTT. Translating gives CSVEGVLTDTQYF.

This clonotype showed up many times. The chain employs TRBV6-2 or TRBV6-3 and TRBJ2-7, with a tentative D call TRBD1 (5 bases). The germline CDR1 and CDR2 sequences are MNHEY and SVGEGT. The CDR3 is 13 amino acids. Between the trimmed V and J ends, which lost 4 bases and 1 base, there was a span of 8 bases. CDR3 residues: CASSWAGSYEQYF. DNA for the CDR3: TGTGCCAGCAGTTGGGCAGGGTCCTACGAGCAGTACTTC.

The V gene is TRBV20-1, the J gene TRBJ2-7, with TRBD1 as a possible D gene (5 bases). Trimming took 6 bases from V and 6 from J, leaving 15 bases between them. Germline V lookup: CDR1 DFQATT, CDR2 SNEGSKA (reference sequence). The CDR3 is 12 amino acids. This CDR3 reads CSALQGRREQYF. DNA of the CDR3: TGCAGTGCGCTCCAGGGCCGCCGCGAGCAGTACTTC.

This clonotype was recorded a few times. This chain uses TRBV10-1 with TRBJ2-3, with 9 bases that match TRBD2. Per germline, CDR1 WNHNN and CDR2 SYGVQD (reference sequence). The ends lost 0 bases at V and 5 bases at J; junction bases unmatched: 3. The CDR3 is 15 amino acids. CDR3 in amino acids: CASSESSGGRDTQYF. For the CDR3, the DNA is TGCGCCAGCAGTGAGTCTAGCGGGGGTAGAGATACGCAGTATTTT.

This clonotype came up a few times. J is TRBJ2-7 and V is TRBV7-2, with TRBD2 matching over 9 bases. Germline CDR1 is SGHTA and CDR2 is FQGNSA. V lost 2 bases to trimming and J lost 2 bases; unmatched junction nucleotides: 1. This CDR3 is 14 amino acids long. The CDR3 nucleotides read TGTGCCAGCAGCTTACTAGCGGGGCCCTACGAGCAGTACTTC. This sequence encodes CASSLLAGPYEQYF.

The rearrangement joins TRBV7-9 to TRBJ2-7, with TRBD1 matching 9 bases. This CDR3 region has 16 residues. The trim removed 4 bases at V and 5 bases at J, leaving 12 bases unmatched. CDR1 is SEHNR and CDR2 is FQNEAQ in the germline V gene (reference sequence). The CDR3 sequence is CASSWGSGQGSHEQYF. DNA of the CDR3: TGTGCCAGCAGCTGGGGGAGCGGACAGGGGAGTCACGAGCAGTACTTC.

J is TRBJ2-7 and V is TRBV3-1, with a tentative D call TRBD1 (6 bases). This CDR3 contains 16 residues. V was clipped by 3 bases and J by 2 bases, with 17 bases between them. CDR1 and CDR2 from the germline V gene are LGHDT and YNNKEL (reference sequence). CDR3 sequence: CASSHQGRQVTYEQYF. The CDR3 coding sequence is TGTGCCAGCAGCCATCAGGGGAGACAGGTCACCTACGAGCAGTACTTC.

The rearrangement joins TRBV12-3 or TRBV12-4 to TRBJ2-1; 8 bases are a match to TRBD2. CDR3 length: 15 amino acids. V was clipped by 5 bases and J by 2 bases; unmatched bases: 5. In nucleotides, the CDR3 is TGTGCCAGCAGTCGGCGCGGGGGGCCCTACAATGAGCAGTTCTTC. Translating it yields CASSRRGGPYNEQFF.

This clonotype was observed at least ten times. The chain couples TRBV7-2 to TRBJ1-1; the D is unclear. The V and J ends lost 11 bases and 1 base respectively, with 11 bases between them. This CDR3 is 12 amino acids long. Germline V gene lookup returns CDR1 SGHTA and CDR2 FQGNSA. CDR3 nucleotide sequence: TGTGCCGGCGGGTCGAGGAACACTGAAGCTTTCTTT. Residues: CAGGSRNTEAFF.

This clonotype was seen only a few times. The V and J genes are TRBV2 and TRBJ1-2; perhaps TRBD1 as D (6 bases). The CDR3 has 16 amino acids. The V end lost 4 bases, the J end lost 5 bases, and 20 bases lay between the germline ends. In germline, CDR1 is SNHLY, CDR2 FYNNEI. CDR3 DNA: TGTGCCAGCAGTGGATCGTGGCAGGGGCTCCGGTATGGCTACACCTTC. Protein product: CASSGSWQGLRYGYTF.

This clonotype was seen a handful of times. The chain has TRBV7-2 and TRBJ1-2; D gene ambiguous. The CDR3 consists of 12 residues. V was clipped by 8 bases and J by 4 bases, with 11 bases between them. The V gene's germline CDR1 is SGHTA and CDR2 FQGNSA. In nucleotides, the CDR3 is TGTGCCAGCGCCTTGGACCGCTATGGCTACACCTTC. This encodes CASALDRYGYTF.

The chain employs TRBV6-1 and TRBJ2-1; 11 nucleotides align to TRBD1. Losses at the gene ends were 10 bases for V and 9 bases for J; bases not matched to a gene: 5. The CDR3 spans 12 residues. Germline CDR1 and CDR2: MNHNS and SASEGT. The CDR3 is CATRTGGVEQFF. The CDR3 region has the DNA TGTGCCACTAGGACAGGGGGCGTTGAGCAGTTCTTC.

V usage is TRBV27 and J usage is TRBJ1-1; D unclear. The CDR3 contains 14 residues. The V gene lost 0 bases and the J gene lost 4 bases, with 9 bases spanning the gap. Germline assignment: CDR1 MNHEY and CDR2 SMNVEV (reference sequence). CDR3 loop: CASSLSLRGTEAFF. Written as DNA, the CDR3 is TGTGCCAGCAGTTTATCCCTTCGGGGCACTGAAGCTTTCTTT.

The V call is TRBV19, the J call TRBJ2-1; no definite D call. In germline, CDR1 is LNHDA, CDR2 SQIVND (reference sequence). The CDR3 spans 16 residues. The V gene lost 6 bases and the J gene lost 6 bases, with 21 bases spanning the gap. The CDR3 sequence: CASSQWDDLEINEQFF. DNA of the CDR3: TGTGCCAGTAGCCAATGGGATGACTTAGAGATCAATGAGCAGTTCTTC. Together with reference TRBV19 and TRBJ2-1, the CDR3 gives the full variable domain: DGGITQSPKYLFRKEGQNVTLSCEQNLNHDAMYWYRQDPGQGLRLIYYSQIVNDFQKGDIAEGYSVSREKKESFPLTVTSAQKNPTAFYLCASSQWDDLEINEQFFGPGTRLTVL.

The rearrangement links TRBV5-1 to TRBJ2-5; D possibly corresponds to TRBD2 (6 bases). Germline CDR1 is SGHRS and CDR2 is YFSETQ. CDR3 length: 16 residues. Trimming took off 0 bases at V and 4 bases at J, with 16 bases between the two ends. CDR3 amino acids: CASSLEGQPGGETQYF. The CDR3 nucleotides are TGCGCCAGCAGCTTGGAAGGACAACCCGGGGGAGAGACCCAGTACTTC. Looking up the rest from reference TRBV5-1 and TRBJ2-5 gives the full variable domain: KAGVTQTPRYLIKTRGQQVTLSCSPISGHRSVSWYQQTPGQGLQFLFEYFSETQRNKGNFPGRFSGRQFSNSRSEMNVSTLELGDSALYLCASSLEGQPGGETQYFGPGTRLLVL.

The J gene is TRBJ2-3, the V gene TRBV6-2 or TRBV6-3, with 8 bases that match TRBD2. V was clipped by 6 bases and J by 2 bases; unmatched bases: 7. Germline assignment: CDR1 MNHEY and CDR2 SVGEGT. This CDR3 is built from 15 residues. The CDR3 protein is CASRSSGLDTDTQYF. The CDR3 bases are TGTGCCAGCAGATCATCGGGACTAGACACAGATACGCAGTATTTT.

The V gene is TRBV6-6, the J gene TRBJ2-7; 9 positions match TRBD1. The germline V gene has CDR1 MNHNY and CDR2 SVGAGI (reference sequence). The CDR3 totals 13 residues. The ends lost 8 bases at V and 3 bases at J; junction bases unmatched: 5. The CDR3 loop reads CASCPGQGYEQYF. The CDR3 bases are TGTGCCAGCTGTCCGGGACAGGGCTACGAGCAGTACTTC.

This sequence joins TRBV20-1 and TRBJ1-2; weak D call: TRBD1 (5 bases). The ends were cut back, 5 bases at V and 5 bases at J, with 18 bases in the middle. CDR3 size: 14 residues. CDR1 and CDR2 from the germline V gene are DFQATT and SNEGSKA (reference sequence). The chain's CDR3 is CSALFPVGEYGYTF. The CDR3 region has the DNA TGCAGTGCTCTTTTTCCAGTAGGGGAGTATGGCTACACCTTC.

V usage is TRBV28 and J usage is TRBJ2-7; D is unresolved. The germline V gene has CDR1 MDHEN and CDR2 SYDVKM. The CDR3 loop spans 14 amino acids. V was pared by 6 bases and J by 0 bases, with 12 bases between. This CDR3 is CASSQPSRSYEQYF. The CDR3, as DNA: TGTGCCAGCAGCCAACCCTCCCGCTCCTACGAGCAGTACTTC. The variable domain in full, with the rest retrieved from reference TRBV28 and TRBJ2-7, is DVKVTQSSRYLVKRTGEKVFLECVQDMDHENMFWYRQDPGLGLRLIYFSYDVKMKEKGDIPEGYSVSREKKERFSLILESASTNQTSMYLCASSQPSRSYEQYFGPGTRLTVT.

Details on this clonotype: The junction differs from germline at one of its ends, possibly a read error. This chain joins TRBV20-1 and TRBJ2-6; D gene ambiguous. The CDR3 totals 13 residues. CDR1 is DFQATT and CDR2 is SNEGSKA in the germline V gene (reference sequence). The DNA for the CDR3 is TGCAGCGCTAGGGCGCTTGGGGCCAACGTCCTGACTTTC. Its protein product is CSARALGANVLTF.

The rearrangement joins TRBV2 to TRBJ1-6; D is undetermined. Looked up from germline, CDR1 is SNHLY and CDR2 is FYNNEI. The CDR3 length is 13 residues. V lost 4 bases, J lost 4 bases, and 5 bases lay in between. The CDR3 region is CASSAEYNSPLHF. CDR3 nucleotide sequence: TGTGCCAGCAGTGCAGAGTATAATTCACCCCTCCACTTT.

The rearrangement uses TRBV12-3 or TRBV12-4 and TRBJ1-1, with a tentative D call TRBD1 (6 bases). V gave up 3 bases and J gave up 1 base, with 12 bases separating them. The CDR3 totals 15 residues. Here the CDR3 reads CASSFSGAENTEAFF. CDR3 in DNA: TGTGCCAGCAGTTTTTCGGGGGCGGAGAACACTGAAGCTTTCTTT.

The sample holds a few counts of this clonotype. The rearrangement links TRBV2 to TRBJ2-7, with 10 bases that match TRBD2. V gave up 0 bases and J gave up 2 bases; unmatched junction bases: 7. Germline loops: CDR1 SNHLY, CDR2 FYNNEI. The CDR3 consists of 17 residues. This CDR3 is CASSEALPSGGTYEQYF. The DNA of the CDR3 is TGTGCCAGCAGTGAAGCGCTCCCTAGCGGGGGAACCTACGAGCAGTACTTC.

The V and J genes are TRBV6-2 or TRBV6-3 and TRBJ2-1; TRBD2 is a possible D gene (6 bases). Germline CDR1 reads MNHEY; CDR2 reads SVGEGT. CDR3 length equals 16 residues. V lost 2 bases and J 0 bases, leaving 11 bases between the germline ends. The CDR3 sequence: CASSYLVGSSYNEQFF. The CDR3 DNA reads TGTGCCAGCAGTTACCTTGTCGGGAGCTCCTACAATGAGCAGTTCTTC.

The sample holds a few counts of this clonotype. V usage is TRBV6-1 and J usage is TRBJ2-4, with a weak D call TRBD2 (7 bases). Per germline, CDR1 MNHNS and CDR2 SASEGT. With 7 bases removed from V and 7 bases from J, the gap between germline ends came to 17 bases. The length of the CDR3 is 14 residues. Here the CDR3 reads CASIRGGAGNIQYF. The CDR3 DNA is TGTGCCAGCATCCGAGGGGGGGCCGGGAACATTCAGTACTTC.

The chain links TRBV20-1 to TRBJ2-5; weak D call: TRBD2 (7 bases). In germline, CDR1 is DFQATT, CDR2 SNEGSKA (reference sequence). This CDR3 spans 13 amino acids. V lost 3 bases to trimming and J lost 1 base, with 9 bases between them. DNA for the CDR3: TGCAGTGCTAGCGGGGGGCTCCAAGAGACCCAGTACTTC. Translated, it gives CSASGGLQETQYF.